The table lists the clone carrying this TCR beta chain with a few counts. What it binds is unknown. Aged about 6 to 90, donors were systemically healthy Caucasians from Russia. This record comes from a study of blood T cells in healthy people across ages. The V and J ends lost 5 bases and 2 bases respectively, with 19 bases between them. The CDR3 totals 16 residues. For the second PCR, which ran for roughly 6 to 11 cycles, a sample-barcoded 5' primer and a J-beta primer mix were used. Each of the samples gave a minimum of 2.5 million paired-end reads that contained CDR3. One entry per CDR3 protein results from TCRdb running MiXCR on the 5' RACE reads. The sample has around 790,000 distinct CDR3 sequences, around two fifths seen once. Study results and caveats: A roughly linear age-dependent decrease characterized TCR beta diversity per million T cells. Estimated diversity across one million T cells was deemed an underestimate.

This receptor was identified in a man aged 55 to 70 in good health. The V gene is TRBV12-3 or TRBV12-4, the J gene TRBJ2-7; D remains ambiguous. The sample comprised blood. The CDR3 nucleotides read TGTGCCAGCAGTCTCTCGGGCAGGCGGTTAACCTACGAGCAGTACTTC. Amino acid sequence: CASSLSGRRLTYEQYF.